The TCR beta chain described here comes from a study of T cells in women clearing cervical HPV infection. CDR1 is SGHTA and CDR2 is FQGTGA in the germline V gene. After removal of 4 bases from V and 2 bases from J, the junction contained 15 bases not matched to a gene. The CDR3 is 18 residues long. In the case of this clone: The CDR3 goes on 3 residues after the read ends, and that part is filled in from the germline J gene.

Profiled with immunoSEQ multiplex PCR; TCRdb holds only in-frame clones, not every one. Recorded for this sample: some 32,000 clones. The source material was blood buffy coat. V is TRBV7-3 and J is TRBJ2-3; 7 nucleotides align to TRBD2. The origin of this receptor is a woman aged 18 to 75 with a cervical HPV16 infection that either progressed to CIN3+ or cleared (not recorded which). The CDR3 sequence: CASSSKRLGGKITDTQYF. CDR3 DNA (partial): TGTGCCAGCAGCTCCAAACGCCTGGGGGGGAAGATCACAGATACG.